The sample holds one count of the clone carrying this T cell receptor beta chain. Its antigen is still unknown. The data are from a study of blood T cells in healthy people across ages. Study results and limitations: Naive CD4+ cell counts and diversity both ran higher in long-lived than in aged donors. Possibly, changes in expanded clonotypes were confounded because donor CMV status was unknown.

The germline V gene has CDR1 SGHRS and CDR2 YFSETQ. The length of the CDR3 is 14 residues. The V segment lost 0 bases and the J segment 3 bases; nucleotides outside the gene matches: 1. A sample-barcoded 5' primer and a J-beta primer mix were used in a second PCR of roughly 7 to 11 cycles. Each cDNA molecule was tagged by a template-switch adaptor that had 12 random nucleotides. From the 5' RACE reads, TCRdb called clonotypes with MiXCR, one entry per CDR3 protein. The table records hundreds of thousands of distinct CDR3 sequences, approximately 39% of them present only once. This TCR derives from an older woman in good health. Sample: blood. The V gene is TRBV5-1, the J gene TRBJ2-3, with 7 bases matching TRBD2. The chain's CDR3 is CASSLEGLTDTQYF. DNA for the CDR3: TGCGCCAGCAGCTTGGAGGGACTAACAGATACGCAGTATTTT.